This T cell receptor (beta chain) was recovered during a study of OX40 agonist ivuxolimab in advanced cancers. Study information: Patients with hepatocellular carcinoma, melanoma, renal cell or head and neck cancer made up the dose-escalation patients.

Measured with immunoSEQ multiplex PCR; TCRdb has only the in-frame clones, and not every one. The sample includes 90,000 to 120,000 clones, approximately 90% of them seen just once. The CDR3 is 13 amino acids. CDR1 and CDR2 from the germline V gene are SNHLY and FYNNEI. V lost 5 bases and J lost 5, with 12 bases in between. The receptor was derived from an adult with an advanced solid tumor such as melanoma, head and neck, liver or kidney cancer. The sample was CD4+ or CD8+ T cells sorted from blood, taken in a trial of the OX40 agonist ivuxolimab. The V call is TRBV2, the J call TRBJ2-5; D remains unclear. The CDR3 DNA sequence: TGTGCCAGCAGTCGTGGTTTGTATGAGACCCAGTACTTC. Encoded protein: CASSRGLYETQYF.